These 21 T cell receptor beta chains were sequenced from one sample in a study of T cell responses to AZD1222 COVID-19 vaccine. Only in-frame clones appear in the TCRdb table, and some are missing; sequencing was by immunoSEQ multiplex PCR. The sample comprises about 55,000 clones, 89% of which are singletons, and 2% rests with the top ten. The sample here was peripheral blood, taken on day 0 of AZD1222 vaccination. The receptors shown here come from an adult in good health.

This rearrangement joins TRBV7-9 to TRBJ1-4; D perhaps matches TRBD1 (5 bases). The CDR3 runs 15 residues. V shed 5 bases and J shed 4 bases, with 14 bases lying between them. CDR1 SEHNR and CDR2 FQNEAQ come from the germline V gene (reference sequence). The CDR3 loop reads CASSHSVGDNEKLFF. The CDR3 DNA reads as TGTGCCAGCAGCCACAGTGTGGGGGATAATGAAAAACTGTTTTTT. The whole variable domain, remainder taken from reference TRBV7-9 and TRBJ1-4, is DTGVSQNPRHKITKRGQNVTFRCDPISEHNRLYWYRQTLGQGPEFLTYFQNEAQLEKSRLLSDRFSAERPKGSFSTLEIQRTEQGDSAMYLCASSHSVGDNEKLFFGSGTQLSVL.

This CDR3 reads CASSKMASQEAYNEQFF. The CDR3 DNA sequence: TGTGCCAGCAGCAAAATGGCCTCCCAGGAGGCCTACAATGAGCAGTTCTTC. The chain combines TRBV21-1 with TRBJ2-1; the table assigns TRBD2, which was not confirmed against the DNA. TRBV21-1 is classified as a pseudogene. CDR3 length equals 17 residues.

This chain joins TRBV6-1 and TRBJ1-4; tentative D call: TRBD1 (6 bases). Germline assignment: CDR1 MNHNS and CDR2 SASEGT. Trimming removed 2 bases from V and 4 bases from J, with 20 bases in between. There are 18 residues in the CDR3. This CDR3 is CASSESLWGPTINEKLFF. The CDR3, as DNA: TGTGCCAGCAGTGAATCCTTGTGGGGGCCAACTATTAATGAAAAACTGTTTTTT.

In this sample, this clone turned up a few times. J is TRBJ1-2 and V is TRBV20-1; a weak D match, TRBD1 (6 bases). The CDR3 covers 14 residues. The germline V gene has CDR1 DFQATT and CDR2 SNEGSKA (reference sequence). The V and J ends lost 3 bases and 4 bases respectively, with 15 bases between them. The CDR3 here is CSASSGASRYGYTF. The CDR3 nucleotides read TGCAGTGCTAGTTCGGGGGCCTCACGCTATGGCTACACCTTC.

J is TRBJ2-3 and V is TRBV5-1; 10 bases line up with TRBD2. With V trimmed by 4 bases and J by 3 bases, 5 bases remained unmatched. The germline CDR1 and CDR2 sequences are SGHRS and YFSETQ. The CDR3 sequence is 15 residues long. The CDR3 nucleotides read TGCGCCAGCAGCCCGGAAGCGGGAGGGACAGATACGCAGTATTTT. Its translation: CASSPEAGGTDTQYF.

The V call is TRBV20-1, the J call TRBJ1-1; D gene uncertain. V was pared by 3 bases and J by 4 bases, with 12 bases between. The germline gives CDR1 DFQATT, CDR2 SNEGSKA (reference sequence). This CDR3 is 13 amino acids long. The CDR3 coding sequence is TGCAGTGCTAGTGATACCCTTAGCACTGAAGCTTTCTTT. Its protein is CSASDTLSTEAFF.

The rearrangement links TRBV11-1 to TRBJ2-1, with 7 nucleotides matching TRBD1. The CDR3 is 13 amino acids. V dropped 8 bases and J dropped 9; count of bases not matched to a gene: 10. Germline CDR1 is SGHAT and CDR2 is FQDESV (reference sequence). The CDR3 loop reads CASVGTVQGEQFF. The CDR3 DNA reads TGTGCCAGCGTTGGGACAGTCCAAGGTGAGCAGTTCTTC. The entire variable domain, with the rest obtained from reference TRBV11-1 and TRBJ2-1, is as follows: EAEVAQSPRYKITEKSQAVAFWCDPISGHATLYWYRQILGQGPELLVQFQDESVVDDSQLPKDRFSAERLKGVDSTLKIQPAELGDSAMYLCASVGTVQGEQFFGPGTRLTVL.

This chain links TRBV28 with TRBJ1-1; perhaps TRBD1 as D (6 bases). The CDR3 consists of 14 residues. V was cut by 6 bases and J by 0 bases, with 11 bases left in between. Germline V CDR1 and CDR2: MDHEN, SYDVKM. CDR3 DNA sequence: TGTGCCAGCAGGGCAACAGGGATGAACACTGAAGCTTTCTTT. The encoded protein is CASRATGMNTEAFF.

The rearrangement joins TRBV18 to TRBJ2-7; 9 bases are shared with TRBD1. Trimming at V came to 7 bases and at J to 2 bases, leaving 9 bases not matched to a gene. Germline loops: CDR1 KGHSH, CDR2 LQKENI. CDR3 length: 15 amino acids. CDR3 loop: CASCAGQGTTYEQYF. The DNA for the CDR3 is TGTGCCAGCTGCGCCGGACAGGGGACAACCTACGAGCAGTACTTC.

The chain links TRBV19 to TRBJ2-1; TRBD2 matches at 11 bases. CDR3 length: 16 residues. CDR1 LNHDA and CDR2 SQIVND come from the germline V gene (reference sequence). The J segment lost 0 bases and the V segment lost 2 bases, leaving 0 bases of the junction unmatched. The DNA for the CDR3 is TGTGCCAGTAGTATACTAGCGGGAGGCTCCTACAATGAGCAGTTCTTC. Amino acids: CASSILAGGSYNEQFF.

V and J are TRBV19 and TRBJ2-3; D call uncertain. The CDR3 is 15 amino acids. CDR1 LNHDA and CDR2 SQIVND come from the germline V gene (reference sequence). The ends were cut back, 1 base at V and 1 base at J, with 9 bases in the middle. CDR3 in DNA: TGTGCCAGTAGTATAGGGTCGGCGGGCACAGATACGCAGTATTTT. Residues: CASSIGSAGTDTQYF.

This sequence joins TRBV28 and TRBJ2-7; TRBD2 aligns across 7 bases. This CDR3 is 15 amino acids long. V was pared by 3 bases and J by 0 bases, with 5 bases of the junction left unmatched. Germline values: CDR1 MDHEN, CDR2 SYDVKM. The CDR3: CASSFSGAHSYEQYF. The CDR3 DNA is TGTGCCAGCAGTTTCAGCGGGGCCCACTCCTACGAGCAGTACTTC.

V usage is TRBV5-3 and J usage is TRBJ2-3; D ambiguous. TRBV5-3 is an ORF for which the function is uncertain. The CDR3 spans 16 residues. Deletions cut 2 bases from V and 6 bases from J, with 19 bases between. CDR3 amino acids: CARSFRTGHVQDTQYF. In DNA, the CDR3 is TGTGCCAGAAGCTTTAGGACCGGGCATGTTCAGGATACGCAGTATTTT.

The gene calls are TRBV3-1 (or the pseudogene TRBV3-2) and TRBJ2-2; 7 nucleotides align to TRBD1. The CDR3 covers 17 residues. The germline V gene has CDR1 LGHDT and CDR2 YNNKEL (reference sequence). Losses at the gene ends were 3 bases for V and 5 bases for J; bases not matched to a gene: 12. This CDR3 is CASSQPPTGKGTGELFF. CDR3 bases: TGTGCCAGCAGCCAGCCGCCGACAGGGAAGGGGACCGGGGAGCTGTTTTTT.

The chain uses TRBV5-1 and TRBJ2-2; 7 nucleotides align to TRBD1. Looked up from germline, CDR1 is SGHRS and CDR2 is YFSETQ. V trimming: 4 bases; J trimming: 6 bases; junction bases outside the gene matches: 9. This CDR3 spans 15 amino acids. The CDR3 spells CASSPSLQGSGELFF. The CDR3 nucleotides read TGCGCCAGCAGCCCCAGCTTACAGGGGTCCGGGGAGCTGTTTTTT. Variable domain in full (rest from reference TRBV5-1 and TRBJ2-2): KAGVTQTPRYLIKTRGQQVTLSCSPISGHRSVSWYQQTPGQGLQFLFEYFSETQRNKGNFPGRFSGRQFSNSRSEMNVSTLELGDSALYLCASSPSLQGSGELFFGEGSRLTVL.

This clone has just one count. The V and J genes are TRBV5-1 and TRBJ1-1, with 8 bases fitting TRBD1. Trimming took 4 bases from V and 4 from J; bases not matched to a gene: 12. The CDR3 length is 16 residues. Germline CDR1 and CDR2: SGHRS and YFSETQ. The CDR3 here is CASSQRDRSYATEAFF. DNA for the CDR3: TGCGCCAGCAGCCAACGGGACAGGTCTTACGCCACTGAAGCTTTCTTT. Looking up the rest from reference TRBV5-1 and TRBJ1-1 gives the full variable domain: KAGVTQTPRYLIKTRGQQVTLSCSPISGHRSVSWYQQTPGQGLQFLFEYFSETQRNKGNFPGRFSGRQFSNSRSEMNVSTLELGDSALYLCASSQRDRSYATEAFFGQGTRLTVV.

This clone was seen a single time. The chain is built from TRBV28 and TRBJ2-7, with TRBD2 matching over 10 bases. Per the germline V gene, CDR1 is MDHEN and CDR2 is SYDVKM. V lost 2 bases to trimming and J lost 6 bases; unmatched junction nucleotides: 13. This CDR3 is 17 amino acids long. CDR3 residues: CASSLLPQAGGNFEQYF. As DNA, the CDR3 is TGTGCCAGCAGTTTACTGCCCCAAGCGGGAGGGAACTTCGAGCAGTACTTC.

The chain recombines TRBV10-3 with TRBJ2-1; D may correspond to TRBD1 or TRBD2 (5 bases each). Trimming removed 4 bases from V and 2 bases from J, with 12 bases in between. CDR1 ENHRY and CDR2 SYGVKD come from the germline V gene. CDR3 length equals 15 residues. This CDR3 reads CAISARDGTYNEQFF. CDR3 sequence (DNA): TGTGCCATCAGTGCCAGGGACGGTACCTACAATGAGCAGTTCTTC.

The genes are TRBV28 and TRBJ1-3; maybe TRBD1 (5 bases). The CDR3 length is 16 residues. Germline values: CDR1 MDHEN, CDR2 SYDVKM. Trimming took 5 bases from V and 0 from J, leaving 14 bases between them. The CDR3 DNA reads as TGTGCCAGCAGTCCCCTAAACAGGTTCTCTGGAAACACCATATATTTT. It codes for CASSPLNRFSGNTIYF. Full variable domain (rest looked up from reference TRBV28 and TRBJ1-3): DVKVTQSSRYLVKRTGEKVFLECVQDMDHENMFWYRQDPGLGLRLIYFSYDVKMKEKGDIPEGYSVSREKKERFSLILESASTNQTSMYLCASSPLNRFSGNTIYFGEGSWLTVV.

The chain uses TRBV5-1 and TRBJ1-2; 7 nucleotides match TRBD1. Germline V gene sequence: CDR1 SGHRS, CDR2 YFSETQ. The junction had 3 bases not matched to a gene; V was cut back by 0 bases and J by 4 bases. The length of the CDR3 is 14 residues. The CDR3 nucleotides are TGCGCCAGCAGCTTGGGACAGGGACCCTATGGCTACACCTTC. This codes for CASSLGQGPYGYTF.

The chain has TRBV28 and TRBJ1-1; D is ambiguous. Trimming took off 11 bases at V and 3 bases at J, with 10 bases between the two ends. The CDR3 extends over 11 amino acids. Germline CDR1 is MDHEN and CDR2 is SYDVKM. The CDR3 DNA reads as TGTGCCGTCCAAGGGTACACTGAAGCTTTCTTT. Translation gives CAVQGYTEAFF. The full variable domain, rest sourced from reference TRBV28 and TRBJ1-1, is DVKVTQSSRYLVKRTGEKVFLECVQDMDHENMFWYRQDPGLGLRLIYFSYDVKMKEKGDIPEGYSVSREKKERFSLILESASTNQTSMYLCAVQGYTEAFFGQGTRLTVV.